This T cell receptor (beta chain) originates from a study of T cells in Graves' hyperthyroidism and ophthalmopathy. Researchers amplified the TCR beta CDR3 regions from RNA transcripts. Initially, a first-round RT-PCR of the TCR CDR3 employed the HTBI primer set. TCRdb redid the calling of the multiplex PCR reads with MiXCR, one entry per CDR3 protein. The sample records some 620,000 distinct CDR3 sequences, roughly 17% being singletons. Patients were excluded for uncontrolled infection, other autoimmune disease, pregnancy or lactation. PBMCs were sourced from approximately 9.3 ml fresh peripheral blood. This clonotype was recorded a few times. Its antigen is undetermined. V was trimmed by 2 bases and J by 6 bases, leaving 17 bases between them. Germline-derived CDR1 and CDR2 are MDHEN and SYDVKM. The CDR3 totals 16 residues. Study outcomes and limitations: Blood also carried most thyroid clonotypes expanded above 0.001. Ophthalmopathy prediction by the model preceded onset by a median approximately 5.9 months.

The origin of this receptor is a woman in her 30s with Graves' hyperthyroidism. Sequencing used blood. The V call is TRBV28, the J call TRBJ2-1; tentatively, D is TRBD1 or TRBD2 (5 bases each). The CDR3 DNA is TGTGCCAGCAGTTTAAGGGGTAGGCTAGCATCCAATGAGCAGTTCTTC. Its protein is CASSLRGRLASNEQFF.